Following are 26 T cell receptor beta chains from one sample sequenced in a study of post-analysis software for immune sequencing data. Study-wide points: Patients showed TRBV5-6, TRBV5-1 and TRBV20-1 among a few TRBV segments more frequent than in controls.

cDNA libraries for TCR beta contained unique molecular identifiers. TCRdb itself ran the PCR reads through MiXCR, one entry per CDR3 protein. This table holds 650,000 to 900,000 distinct CDR3 sequences, under 60% found once. Their antigen targets remain unknown. Sequenced material: blood. These receptors were taken from a girl aged 5 to 17 with multiple sclerosis.

The chain combines TRBV6-6 with TRBJ2-4; 7 bases fit TRBD1. CDR1 is MNHNY and CDR2 is SVGAGI in the germline V gene (reference sequence). The CDR3 runs to 16 residues. The V gene end was trimmed by 4 bases and the J gene end by 0 bases; junction bases not matched to a gene: 6. DNA for the CDR3: TGTGCCAGCAGTTCCGGACAGGTCTTAGCCAAAAACATTCAGTACTTC. It translates to CASSSGQVLAKNIQYF.

The rearrangement joins TRBV11-2 to TRBJ2-1; the D gene is possibly TRBD2 (6 bases). This CDR3 has 15 residues. V was shortened by 5 bases and J by 7 bases, with 18 bases between the two germline ends. Germline V CDR1 and CDR2: SGHAT, FQNNGV. The CDR3 region has the DNA TGTGCCAGCAGCCCAGGACGGGGACTTAGGAATGAGCAGTTCTTC. Amino acid sequence: CASSPGRGLRNEQFF.

Here the CDR3 DNA reads TGTGCCAGCAGTTTAGACAGCCAGGGTCACAGCTCCTACAATGAGCAGTTCTTC. Residues: CASSLDSQGHSSYNEQFF. The chain carries TRBV28 and TRBJ2-1; a possible D gene is TRBD1 (5 bases). Germline V gene lookup returns CDR1 MDHEN and CDR2 SYDVKM. The CDR3 sequence is 18 residues long. V was trimmed by 2 bases and J by 0 bases, leaving 17 bases between them.

This clonotype was detected only once. The rearrangement joins TRBV27 to TRBJ2-7, with TRBD2 as a possible D gene (6 bases). The CDR3 runs 15 residues. V dropped 6 bases and J dropped 2 bases, with 17 bases sitting between them. CDR1 is MNHEY, CDR2 SMNVEV, per germline (reference sequence). This chain's CDR3 is CASRSAGTPTYEQYF. The CDR3 region has the DNA TGTGCCAGCAGATCGGCGGGGACGCCGACCTACGAGCAGTACTTC.

This chain joins TRBV5-1 and TRBJ1-2; possible D gene TRBD1, 5 bases. This CDR3 is built from 14 residues. V lost 6 bases and J lost 2, with 14 bases in between. Germline CDR1 and CDR2: SGHRS and YFSETQ. The CDR3 sequence is CASKVGVDNYGYTF. The DNA for the CDR3 is TGCGCCAGCAAGGTGGGGGTCGACAACTATGGCTACACCTTC.

The chain links TRBV6-2 or TRBV6-3 to TRBJ1-5, with no clear D. CDR1 and CDR2 (germline): MNHEY, SVGEGT. The germline V and J ends were trimmed by 6 bases and 3 bases, with 9 bases remaining between them. CDR3 length equals 13 residues. For the CDR3, the DNA is TGTGCCAGCAGAGGAGGGATCAATCAGCCCCAGCATTTT. Amino acid sequence: CASRGGINQPQHF.

On this clonotype itself: It may be a read error: a sequence one base away is much more abundant. The genes are TRBV27 and TRBJ2-1; D is uncertain. The J call may be wrong; the DNA end is better matched by TRBJ2-7. The length of the CDR3 is 13 residues. Germline loops: CDR1 MNHEY, CDR2 SMNVEV (reference sequence). This CDR3 is CVSSFTPLYEQYF. The DNA of the CDR3 is TGTGTCAGCAGTTTCACCCCGCTTTACGAGCAGTACTTC.

This clonotype showed up just a few times. The chain carries TRBV7-3 and TRBJ1-5, with D unresolved. V lost 1 base and J lost 6, with 7 bases in between. The CDR3 contains 13 residues. Per germline, CDR1 SGHTA and CDR2 FQGTGA. The CDR3 spells CASSLKSGQPQHF. The DNA for the CDR3 is TGTGCCAGCAGCTTAAAGTCTGGTCAGCCCCAGCATTTT.

This sequence joins TRBV12-3 or TRBV12-4 and TRBJ1-4, with 8 bases identical to TRBD1. The CDR3 is made up of 15 amino acids. Trimming removed 5 bases from V and 6 bases from J; junction bases left unmatched: 8. The CDR3, as DNA: TGTGCCAGCAGTAGGCAGGGGGCGATTGATGAAAAACTGTTTTTT. It is translated as CASSRQGAIDEKLFF.

The V and J genes are TRBV4-1 and TRBJ2-5; D ambiguous. The ends were cut back, 2 bases at V and 1 base at J, with 8 bases in the middle. CDR1 MGHRA and CDR2 YSYEKL come from the germline V gene. The CDR3 consists of 14 residues. In DNA, the CDR3 is TGCGCCAGCAGCCAACAACCGATCCAAGAGACCCAGTACTTC. This translates into CASSQQPIQETQYF.

V gene TRBV5-1 combines with J gene TRBJ2-3; possibly TRBD2 for D (5 bases). This CDR3 region has 15 residues. V dropped 4 bases and J dropped 2 bases, with 14 bases sitting between them. Germline V gene sequence: CDR1 SGHRS, CDR2 YFSETQ. The CDR3 here is CASSQERAATDTQYF. CDR3 DNA sequence: TGCGCCAGCAGCCAGGAGAGGGCGGCCACAGATACGCAGTATTTT.

This sequence joins TRBV12-3 or TRBV12-4 and TRBJ2-7; TRBD2 is a possible D gene (5 bases). V dropped 7 bases and J dropped 7 bases, with 20 bases sitting between them. The CDR3 extends over 14 amino acids. The CDR3 DNA sequence: TGTGCCAGCAATCGGGCACCCGGAGGCAATGAGCAGTACTTC. Translated, it gives CASNRAPGGNEQYF.

The V call is TRBV28, the J call TRBJ2-1; D gene unclear. The V end was cut by 7 bases, the J end by 0 bases, with 10 bases between. The CDR3 is made up of 14 amino acids. The V gene's germline CDR1 is MDHEN and CDR2 SYDVKM. DNA of the CDR3: TGTGCCAGCAAACGGGCTAGCTCCTACAATGAGCAGTTCTTC. Its translation: CASKRASSYNEQFF. The variable domain in full, with the rest retrieved from reference TRBV28 and TRBJ2-1, is DVKVTQSSRYLVKRTGEKVFLECVQDMDHENMFWYRQDPGLGLRLIYFSYDVKMKEKGDIPEGYSVSREKKERFSLILESASTNQTSMYLCASKRASSYNEQFFGPGTRLTVL.

This clonotype was detected many times. This chain joins TRBV5-6 and TRBJ1-2; TRBD1 matches 8 bases. Germline trimming cut 4 bases from V and 0 bases from J; bases unmatched to any gene: 5. CDR3 length: 15 residues. Germline V gene data show CDR1 as SGHDT and CDR2 as YYEEEE. The CDR3, as DNA: TGTGCCAGCAGCGTCGACAGGGGAGCTAACTATGGCTACACCTTC. Residues: CASSVDRGANYGYTF.

This chain's CDR3 is CASSQDKAAYNEQFF. CDR3 DNA sequence: TGCGCCAGCAGCCAAGATAAGGCAGCTTACAATGAGCAGTTCTTC. The gene calls are TRBV4-3 and TRBJ2-1; D gene uncertain. V was pared by 0 bases and J by 4 bases, with 10 bases between. Germline V CDR1 and CDR2: LGHNA, YSLEER. The CDR3 spans 15 residues.

The chain carries TRBV20-1 and TRBJ2-1; tentatively, D is TRBD2 (5 bases). The CDR3 sequence is 12 residues long. Per the germline V gene, CDR1 is DFQATT and CDR2 is SNEGSKA (reference sequence). V was cut by 1 base and J by 10 bases, with 11 bases left in between. The CDR3 nucleotides are TGCAGTGCTAGAGGACCTCAGCGGGAGCAGTTCTTC. It yields the protein CSARGPQREQFF.

The rearrangement links TRBV20-1 to TRBJ2-5, with 10 nucleotides matching TRBD2. This CDR3 spans 15 amino acids. The ends lost 6 bases at V and 1 base at J; junction bases unmatched: 8. Germline CDR1 DFQATT, CDR2 SNEGSKA (reference sequence). The CDR3 sequence is CSAAGLAVFQETQYF. CDR3 coding DNA: TGCAGTGCCGCCGGACTAGCGGTCTTCCAAGAGACCCAGTACTTC.

V is TRBV7-8 and J is TRBJ2-5, with D tentatively TRBD1 or TRBD2 (6 bases each). The V end was cut by 0 bases, the J end by 13 bases, with 21 bases between. The germline CDR1 and CDR2 sequences are SGHVS and FQNEAQ. This CDR3 has 15 residues. As DNA, the CDR3 is TGTGCCAGCAGCTTAGCGGAAGGGGGGAACAGACTTAGGTACTTC. Translated: CASSLAEGGNRLRYF.

This sequence joins TRBV28 and TRBJ2-4; tentatively, D is TRBD2 (6 bases). The assigned J gene may be wrong: the sequence end matches TRBJ2-7 better. This CDR3 has 13 residues. CDR1 is MDHEN, CDR2 SYDVKM, per germline. The DNA for the CDR3 is TGTGCGGTTGCAGTAGCGGAATCCTACGAGCAGTACTTC. This sequence encodes CAVAVAESYEQYF.

The V call is TRBV28, the J call TRBJ2-1; D gene ambiguous. V lost 6 bases and J lost 1, with 7 bases in between. CDR3 length equals 13 residues. The germline CDR1 and CDR2 sequences are MDHEN and SYDVKM. For the CDR3, the DNA is TGTGCCAGCAGAGCAGCTTCCTACAATGAGCAGTTCTTC. Translating gives CASRAASYNEQFF.

The chain recombines TRBV27 with TRBJ2-3; 8 bases map to TRBD2. Germline V gene sequence: CDR1 MNHEY, CDR2 SMNVEV (reference sequence). The J segment lost 1 base and the V segment lost 3 bases, leaving 15 bases of the junction unmatched. The CDR3 totals 19 residues. The CDR3 nucleotides are TGTGCCAGCAGTTTTTGGGAATCTAGCGGGCCGCCCGGCACAGATACGCAGTATTTT. Translating gives CASSFWESSGPPGTDTQYF.

The J gene is TRBJ2-7, the V gene TRBV12-3 or TRBV12-4; perhaps TRBD1 as D (6 bases). CDR3 length equals 13 residues. Trimming took off 8 bases at V and 1 base at J, with 12 bases between the two ends. This chain's CDR3 is CASGTRRSYEQYF. The CDR3 nucleotides read TGTGCCAGCGGGACACGGAGATCCTACGAGCAGTACTTC.

The chain joins TRBV28 to TRBJ2-1; tentatively, D is TRBD2 (5 bases). V lost 10 bases and J 3 bases, leaving 13 bases between the germline ends. CDR1 and CDR2 (germline): MDHEN, SYDVKM. The CDR3 sequence is 13 residues long. CDR3 protein: CATLDSNYNEQFF. The DNA of the CDR3 is TGTGCCACCCTGGACTCAAACTACAATGAGCAGTTCTTC.

This clonotype was observed a handful of times. The chain employs TRBV4-1 and TRBJ1-1, with 8 bases identical to TRBD1. The CDR3 loop spans 18 amino acids. Germline assignment: CDR1 MGHRA and CDR2 YSYEKL. With 1 base clipped from V and 3 bases from J, the junction kept 13 bases outside the gene matches. The CDR3 nucleotides read TGCGCCAGCAGCCAAGGAGGTCCGGACAGGGTGTGGGACACTGAAGCTTTCTTT. It encodes CASSQGGPDRVWDTEAFF.

The rearrangement links TRBV18 to TRBJ1-6, with 7 bases identical to TRBD1. Germline-derived CDR1 and CDR2 are KGHSH and LQKENI. The ends lost 6 bases at V and 0 bases at J; junction bases unmatched: 8. The CDR3 spans 17 residues. Written as DNA, the CDR3 is TGTGCCAGCTCTGGGACAGTGGGAAGCTCCTATAATTCACCCCTCCACTTT. It translates to CASSGTVGSSYNSPLHF.

The chain uses TRBV7-9 and TRBJ2-3; 15 bases are shared with TRBD2. Germline V gives CDR1 SEHNR, CDR2 FQNEAQ (reference sequence). The CDR3 runs 18 residues. J gave up 0 bases and V 5 bases, and 6 bases lay outside the gene matches. Written as DNA, the CDR3 is TGTGCCAGCAGCCCGGGACTAGCGGGAGGCTCAAGCACAGATACGCAGTATTTT. Translating gives CASSPGLAGGSSTDTQYF.